Listed below are T cell receptor beta chains from one sample, sequenced in a study of T cell responses to AZD1222 COVID-19 vaccine. Libraries were prepared by immunoSEQ multiplex PCR; TCRdb keeps only in-frame clonotypes and omits some of them. The table records about 130,000 clones, approximately 85% of them present only once. The input for sequencing was peripheral blood, taken on day 0 of AZD1222 vaccination. These receptor sequences come from an adult in good health. The CDR3 runs from the conserved cysteine through the conserved F or W. The D gene is left open where the match is weak. For some rows the clone size is stated as once, few or many, or as a class when expanded; others skip it.

CDR3 DNA: TGTGCCATCAGCGGGACAGGGAAAGGGACTGAAGCTTTCTTT
CDR3 protein: CAISGTGKGTEAFF
D gene: TRBD1
J gene: TRBJ1-1
clone size: .
V gene: TRBV10-3

CDR3 DNA: TGCGCCAGCAGCTCCCAACAGGGTTCCAATGAAAAACTGTTTTTT
CDR3 protein: CASSSQQGSNEKLFF
D gene: .
J gene: TRBJ1-4
clone size: .
V gene: TRBV5-1

CDR3 DNA: TGTGCCAGCAGCCGGGACAGGGGGTATTCACCCCTCCACTTT
CDR3 protein: CASSRDRGYSPLHF
D gene: TRBD1
J gene: TRBJ1-6
clone size: .
V gene: TRBV7-2

CDR3 DNA: TGTGCCAGCAGCTTAGCGGGACAGGGCCCCAATCAGCCCCAGCATTTT
CDR3 protein: CASSLAGQGPNQPQHF
D gene: TRBD1
J gene: TRBJ1-5
clone size: .
V gene: TRBV7-2

CDR3 DNA: TGTGCCAGCAGCCAAGGCGGGACAGGGGTTAACTATGGCTACACCTTC
CDR3 protein: CASSQGGTGVNYGYTF
D gene: TRBD1
J gene: TRBJ1-2
clone size: .
V gene: TRBV3-1/TRBV3-2

CDR3 DNA: TGTGCCAGCAGTGTGACAGGGGGCGAAGCTTTCTTT
CDR3 protein: CASSVTGGEAFF
D gene: TRBD1
J gene: TRBJ1-1
clone size: .
V gene: TRBV25-1

CDR3 DNA: TGTGCCAGCAGCTTAGGGTACAGGGGCTACGAGCAGTACTTC
CDR3 protein: CASSLGYRGYEQYF
D gene: TRBD1
J gene: TRBJ2-7
clone size: .
V gene: TRBV11-2

CDR3 DNA: TGCGCCAGCAGCCCCCCGACAGGGAAGTATGAGCAGTTCTTC
CDR3 protein: CASSPPTGKYEQFF
D gene: TRBD1
J gene: TRBJ2-1
clone size: .
V gene: TRBV5-1

CDR3 DNA: TGTGCCACCAGCAGATTCCCCGGGACCTCGGGGACAGATACGCAGTATTTT
CDR3 protein: CATSRFPGTSGTDTQYF
D gene: .
J gene: TRBJ2-3
clone size: .
V gene: TRBV15

CDR3 DNA: TGTGCCAGCAAATATGGGGGGACAGGTGCTCAGCCCCAGCATTTT
CDR3 protein: CASKYGGTGAQPQHF
D gene: TRBD1
J gene: TRBJ1-5
clone size: .
V gene: TRBV28

CDR3 DNA: TGTGCCAGCAGTTACGCGTCCGGGACAGGGATAGCTTTCTTT
CDR3 protein: CASSYASGTGIAFF
D gene: TRBD1
J gene: TRBJ1-1
clone size: few
V gene: TRBV6-5

CDR3 DNA: TGTGCCAGCAGTAGCCTTAGCGGGAGGGGTAATGAGCAGTTCTTC
CDR3 protein: CASSSLSGRGNEQFF
D gene: TRBD2
J gene: TRBJ2-1
clone size: .
V gene: TRBV6-2/TRBV6-3

CDR3 DNA: TGTGCCAGCAGCCAAGAATCGGCCAGCTCGTGGGATACGCAGTATTTT
CDR3 protein: CASSQESASSWDTQYF
D gene: .
J gene: TRBJ2-3
clone size: .
V gene: TRBV3-1/TRBV3-2

CDR3 DNA: TGTGCCAGCTCACAAAACCAGGGGGACCAAGAGACCCAGTACTTC
CDR3 protein: CASSQNQGDQETQYF
D gene: TRBD1
J gene: TRBJ2-5
clone size: .
V gene: TRBV18

CDR3 DNA: TGCGCCAGCAGCGTAGACAGGTTGGGCACTGAAGCTTTCTTT
CDR3 protein: CASSVDRLGTEAFF
D gene: .
J gene: TRBJ1-1
clone size: .
V gene: TRBV5-1

CDR3 DNA: TGTGCCAGCAGTTCACAGGGTATGGGACGAAACACAGATACGCAGTATTTT
CDR3 protein: CASSSQGMGRNTDTQYF
D gene: .
J gene: TRBJ2-3
clone size: .
V gene: TRBV2

CDR3 DNA: TGCGCCAGCAGATACGGGACAGACAGCCGGGAACTGTTTTTT
CDR3 protein: CASRYGTDSRELFF
D gene: TRBD1
J gene: TRBJ1-4
clone size: .
V gene: TRBV5-1

CDR3 DNA: TGTGCCAGCAGCGAAACGGGACAGAGTGAATTGCCCCAGCATTTT
CDR3 protein: CASSETGQSELPQHF
D gene: TRBD1
J gene: TRBJ1-5
clone size: .
V gene: TRBV4-2

CDR3 DNA: TGCGCCAGCAGTCCCCAGCAGAGCATCTCCTACAATGAGCAGTTCTTC
CDR3 protein: CASSPQQSISYNEQFF
D gene: .
J gene: TRBJ2-1
clone size: .
V gene: TRBV10-1

CDR3 DNA: TGTGCCAGCAGCACAACAGGGTCACTGACCTATGGCTACACCTTC
CDR3 protein: CASSTTGSLTYGYTF
D gene: .
J gene: TRBJ1-2
clone size: .
V gene: TRBV7-9

CDR3 DNA: TGTGCCAGTAGTAGCCCGGGGAGACCGGGAAACACCATATATTTT
CDR3 protein: CASSSPGRPGNTIYF
D gene: .
J gene: TRBJ1-3
clone size: .
V gene: TRBV19

CDR3 DNA: TGTGCCAGCAGATTGAGACAGGGTGTCCCCTACGAGCAGTACTTC
CDR3 protein: CASRLRQGVPYEQYF
D gene: TRBD1
J gene: TRBJ2-7
clone size: .
V gene: TRBV2

CDR3 DNA: TGTGCCAGCGGGGGACAGGTCTCTGGCTACACCTTC
CDR3 protein: CASGGQVSGYTF
D gene: TRBD1
J gene: TRBJ1-2
clone size: .
V gene: TRBV6-5

CDR3 DNA: TGTGCCAGCAGTCTCGACCTCTGGGCCCACGAGCAGTACTTC
CDR3 protein: CASSLDLWAHEQYF
D gene: .
J gene: TRBJ2-7
clone size: .
V gene: TRBV6-5

CDR3 DNA: TGCGCCAGCAGGGACAGGGGGCAAGGCGAGCAGTACTTC
CDR3 protein: CASRDRGQGEQYF
D gene: TRBD1
J gene: TRBJ2-7
clone size: .
V gene: TRBV5-1

CDR3 DNA: TGTGCCAGCAGCGGGGAGGGGCTAGGAAACACTGAAGCTTTCTTT
CDR3 protein: CASSGEGLGNTEAFF
D gene: .
J gene: TRBJ1-1
clone size: .
V gene: TRBV7-2

CDR3 DNA: TGTGCCAGCAGTCCCCTAGCAGCCGATGGCTACACCTTC
CDR3 protein: CASSPLAADGYTF
D gene: .
J gene: TRBJ1-2
clone size: .
V gene: TRBV12-3/TRBV12-4

CDR3 DNA: TGTGCCAGCACTCAGGGGGGGCTTGAAGCTTTCTTT
CDR3 protein: CASTQGGLEAFF
D gene: TRBD1
J gene: TRBJ1-1
clone size: .
V gene: TRBV5-5

CDR3 DNA: TGTGCCAGCAGCAAAATAGCGCACCGACTAGCGGGAGGCAGAGACTCTGAGCAGTTCTTC
CDR3 protein: CASSKIAHRLAGGRDSEQFF
D gene: .
J gene: TRBJ2-1
clone size: .
V gene: TRBV21-1

CDR3 DNA: TGTGCCAGCAGTGACCCAACGGGAGGAGGGAATGAGCAGTTCTTC
CDR3 protein: CASSDPTGGGNEQFF
D gene: TRBD2
J gene: TRBJ2-1
clone size: .
V gene: TRBV2

CDR3 DNA: TGTGCCAGCTCACCACGCCCGCCGGACAGGGGGCAGGAAGCTTTCTTT
CDR3 protein: CASSPRPPDRGQEAFF
D gene: TRBD1
J gene: TRBJ1-1
clone size: .
V gene: TRBV18

CDR3 DNA: TGTGCCAGCAGCTTGGGCAGAAACTATGGCTACACCTTC
CDR3 protein: CASSLGRNYGYTF
D gene: .
J gene: TRBJ1-2
clone size: .
V gene: TRBV7-2

CDR3 DNA: TGTGCCAGCACCTTACGTCTGGGGGCGGCCTATGGCTACACCTTC
CDR3 protein: CASTLRLGAAYGYTF
D gene: .
J gene: TRBJ1-2
clone size: .
V gene: TRBV27